The 27 T cell receptor beta chains presented below share a single source sample, sequenced in a study of blood T cells in healthy people across ages. Sample-barcoded 5' priming and a J-beta primer mix drove a second PCR of roughly 7 to 11 cycles. TCRdb analysed the 5' RACE reads with MiXCR anew, one entry per CDR3 protein. The sample records 750,000 to 950,000 distinct CDR3 sequences, 53% being singletons. The sequenced sample consisted of blood. The receptors originated from an elderly man in good health.

The chain is built from TRBV29-1 and TRBJ2-3, with 8 nucleotides matching TRBD1. Germline assignment: CDR1 SQVTM and CDR2 ANQGSEA. Germline trimming cut 1 base from V and 5 bases from J; bases unmatched to any gene: 5. The CDR3 is made up of 14 amino acids. CDR3 sequence: CSVEGAGGVDTQYF. The CDR3 nucleotides are TGCAGCGTTGAAGGGGCAGGGGGCGTAGATACGCAGTATTTT.

This clonotype was seen only once. V is TRBV25-1 and J is TRBJ2-5; TRBD1 is a possible D gene (5 bases). CDR1 MGHDK and CDR2 SYGVNS come from the germline V gene. Trimming cost V 1 base and J 5 bases, with 11 bases left between them. The CDR3 runs to 14 residues. The CDR3 nucleotides read TGTGCCAGCAGTGAATCTCCCAGGGCGGAGACCCAGTACTTC. It specifies CASSESPRAETQYF.

The genes are TRBV29-1 and TRBJ1-1, with 7 bases lining up with TRBD1. V lost 6 bases and J lost 1; bases outside the gene matches: 8. Germline loops: CDR1 SQVTM, CDR2 ANQGSEA. The CDR3 sequence is 14 residues long. Here the CDR3 DNA reads TGCAGCGTCACGACAGGGTCTGGGAACACTGAAGCTTTCTTT. Protein: CSVTTGSGNTEAFF.

V and J are TRBV20-1 and TRBJ2-7, with a tentative D call TRBD1 (5 bases). Germline V gene lookup returns CDR1 DFQATT and CDR2 SNEGSKA (reference sequence). The CDR3 extends over 14 amino acids. V lost 1 base and J lost 2, with 12 bases in between. The CDR3 nucleotides read TGCAGTGCTAGAGTGGCAGGGATTACCTACGAGCAGTACTTC. It is translated as CSARVAGITYEQYF.

The rearrangement joins TRBV6-1 to TRBJ1-1, with no clear D. Germline V gene data show CDR1 as MNHNS and CDR2 as SASEGT. Trimming stripped 2 bases from V and 1 base from J, with 5 bases between. The CDR3 runs to 13 residues. In DNA, the CDR3 is TGTGCCAGCAGTGAAAGCCAGAACACTGAAGCTTTCTTT. Protein product: CASSESQNTEAFF.

The chain is built from TRBV29-1 and TRBJ2-5, with TRBD2 matching 7 bases. Germline values: CDR1 SQVTM, CDR2 ANQGSEA. V trimming: 4 bases; J trimming: 2 bases; junction bases outside the gene matches: 7. There are 14 residues in the CDR3. This CDR3 is CSVATSAFQETQYF. CDR3 DNA: TGCAGCGTTGCTACTAGCGCCTTTCAAGAGACCCAGTACTTC.

The chain uses TRBV12-3 or TRBV12-4 and TRBJ2-2, with TRBD2 matching 10 bases. The J segment lost 5 bases and the V segment lost 3 bases, leaving 9 bases of the junction unmatched. CDR3 length: 17 residues. The CDR3 here is CASSLMSSGSVTGELFF. CDR3 in DNA: TGTGCCAGCAGTTTGATGTCTAGCGGGAGTGTAACCGGGGAGCTGTTTTTT.

The chain combines TRBV29-1 with TRBJ2-2, with D maybe TRBD2 (7 bases). The CDR3 contains 13 residues. Germline V CDR1 and CDR2: SQVTM, ANQGSEA. Trimming stripped 6 bases from V and 10 bases from J, with 18 bases between. DNA of the CDR3: TGCAGCGTCGGAGGGGGGGAAGTAGAGGAGCTGTTTTTT. Protein product: CSVGGGEVEELFF.

The rearrangement uses TRBV18 and TRBJ1-4, with D uncertain. Germline-derived CDR1 and CDR2 are KGHSH and LQKENI. The germline V and J ends were trimmed by 2 bases and 0 bases, with 4 bases remaining between them. The CDR3 loop spans 14 amino acids. The CDR3 DNA is TGTGCCAGCTCACCAGCGACAACTAATGAAAAACTGTTTTTT. It encodes CASSPATTNEKLFF. The entire variable domain, with the rest obtained from reference TRBV18 and TRBJ1-4, is as follows: NAGVMQNPRHLVRRRGQEARLRCSPMKGHSHVYWYRQLPEEGLKFMVYLQKENIIDESGMPKERFSAEFPKEGPSILRIQQVVRGDSAAYFCASSPATTNEKLFFGSGTQLSVL.

The V and J genes are TRBV2 and TRBJ2-1; D may be TRBD2 (6 bases). This CDR3 region has 14 residues. Deletions cut 2 bases from V and 9 bases from J, with 14 bases between. The germline V gene encodes CDR1 SNHLY and CDR2 FYNNEI. The CDR3 spells CASSETGVGGEQFF. CDR3 nucleotides: TGTGCCAGCAGTGAAACGGGAGTGGGCGGTGAGCAGTTCTTC.

V is TRBV4-2 and J is TRBJ2-1; 8 bases map to TRBD2. The CDR3 totals 18 residues. Looked up from germline, CDR1 is LGHNA and CDR2 is YNFKEQ. Trimming at V came to 0 bases and at J to 4 bases, leaving 11 bases not matched to a gene. The CDR3 reads CASSQEEGASGSYNEQFF. The CDR3 nucleotides are TGTGCCAGCAGCCAAGAGGAAGGGGCTAGCGGGTCTTACAATGAGCAGTTCTTC.

The V call is TRBV12-3 or TRBV12-4, the J call TRBJ1-5, with 11 bases that match TRBD1. V dropped 3 bases and J dropped 7; count of bases not matched to a gene: 8. The CDR3 is 16 residues long. The CDR3: CASSLGVGTGGQPQHF. The CDR3 DNA is TGTGCCAGCAGTTTGGGTGTCGGGACAGGGGGACAGCCCCAGCATTTT.

The chain joins TRBV7-8 to TRBJ1-2, with 9 bases lining up with TRBD1. Unmatched junction bases numbered 12, after V lost 5 bases and J lost 5 bases. This CDR3 is 16 amino acids long. Germline lookup yields CDR1 SGHVS and CDR2 FQNEAQ. The CDR3 DNA reads as TGTGCCAGCAGCGAAAAAATGCCGGGACAGGGATATGGCTACACCTTC. Its translation: CASSEKMPGQGYGYTF.

The chain is built from TRBV6-1 and TRBJ2-5; 8 nucleotides align to TRBD1. J was trimmed by 4 bases and V by 11 bases; bases with no gene match: 15. The CDR3 runs to 15 residues. Germline V lookup: CDR1 MNHNS, CDR2 SASEGT. CDR3 in amino acids: CAGQTGELGRETQYF. CDR3 DNA: TGTGCCGGACAGACAGGGGAATTGGGTCGAGAGACCCAGTACTTC.

Only a few counts were recorded for this clonotype. The chain joins TRBV20-1 to TRBJ2-7, with 12 bases aligning to TRBD2. The trim removed 6 bases at V and 0 bases at J, leaving 3 bases unmatched. The CDR3 contains 14 residues. Per germline, CDR1 DFQATT and CDR2 SNEGSKA (reference sequence). CDR3 loop: CSAQGLAGSYEQYF. CDR3 DNA sequence: TGCAGTGCCCAGGGACTAGCGGGCTCCTACGAGCAGTACTTC.

The chain combines TRBV29-1 with TRBJ1-4, with TRBD1 matching over 8 bases. Trimming cost V 7 bases and J 0 bases; bases outside gene matches: 1. The V gene's germline CDR1 is SQVTM and CDR2 ANQGSEA. The CDR3 spans 13 residues. In nucleotides, the CDR3 is TGCAGCGCACAGGGGGCAACTAATGAAAAACTGTTTTTT. Protein product: CSAQGATNEKLFF.

The chain joins TRBV12-3 or TRBV12-4 to TRBJ1-1; 10 bases agree with TRBD1. Unmatched junction bases numbered 5, after V lost 7 bases and J lost 3 bases. CDR3 length: 14 amino acids. The CDR3 region is CASTETGGHTEAFF. CDR3 in DNA: TGTGCCAGCACCGAGACAGGGGGCCACACTGAAGCTTTCTTT.

V is TRBV7-8 and J is TRBJ2-7, with D unclear. The J call may be wrong; the DNA end is better matched by TRBJ2-4. Germline CDR1 and CDR2: SGHVS and FQNEAQ. This CDR3 is 12 amino acids long. The CDR3 protein is CASTRIGDIQYF. CDR3 coding DNA: TGTGCCAGCACCCGGATTGGAGACATTCAGTACTTC.

This clonotype was seen only a few times. The chain recombines TRBV6-6 with TRBJ2-7; D is uncertain. The CDR3 extends over 15 amino acids. Trimming left V 4 bases short and J 0 bases short, with 13 bases between. Germline V CDR1 and CDR2: MNHNY, SVGAGI (reference sequence). The CDR3: CASSSSQFPSYEQYF. CDR3 DNA sequence: TGTGCCAGCAGTTCCAGTCAGTTCCCCTCCTACGAGCAGTACTTC.

The chain joins TRBV5-1 to TRBJ2-1; 10 bases fit TRBD2. The CDR3 sequence is 13 residues long. The V segment lost 4 bases and the J segment 10 bases; nucleotides outside the gene matches: 5. CDR1 is SGHRS and CDR2 is YFSETQ in the germline V gene. The CDR3 loop is CASSPTSGVEQFF. The DNA of the CDR3 is TGCGCCAGCAGCCCCACTAGCGGGGTGGAGCAGTTCTTC.

The count of this clonotype is one. J is TRBJ1-5 and V is TRBV5-1, with D possibly matching TRBD1 (5 bases). CDR1 and CDR2 (germline): SGHRS, YFSETQ. The CDR3 runs 15 residues. Trimming removed 4 bases from V and 7 bases from J, with 18 bases in between. As DNA, the CDR3 is TGCGCCAGCAGCCCAAAGGCGGGGGACGGCCAGCCCCAGCATTTT. Protein: CASSPKAGDGQPQHF.

V is TRBV13 and J is TRBJ1-2; TRBD1 matches 9 bases. Losses at the gene ends were 4 bases for V and 3 bases for J; bases not matched to a gene: 9. The CDR3 spans 16 residues. Germline V gene data show CDR1 as PRHDT and CDR2 as FYEKMQ (reference sequence). The CDR3 here is CASSSSSGTGHYGYTF. The DNA for the CDR3 is TGTGCCAGCAGCTCCTCCTCCGGGACAGGGCACTATGGCTACACCTTC.

The chain links TRBV7-9 to TRBJ1-1; a possible D gene is TRBD1 (5 bases). CDR3 size: 16 residues. Germline-derived CDR1 and CDR2 are SEHNR and FQNEAQ (reference sequence). The V end was cut by 6 bases, the J end by 0 bases, with 17 bases between. CDR3 nucleotide sequence: TGTGCCAGCAGAGGGGTCGCGGGACTGTTGAACACTGAAGCTTTCTTT. Amino acids: CASRGVAGLLNTEAFF. The full variable domain, with the rest looked up from reference TRBV7-9 and TRBJ1-1, is DTGVSQNPRHKITKRGQNVTFRCDPISEHNRLYWYRQTLGQGPEFLTYFQNEAQLEKSRLLSDRFSAERPKGSFSTLEIQRTEQGDSAMYLCASRGVAGLLNTEAFFGQGTRLTVV.

The rearrangement links TRBV12-3 or TRBV12-4 to TRBJ2-1, with TRBD2 matching over 8 bases. The CDR3 is 14 residues long. V lost 4 bases, J lost 6 bases, and 5 bases stayed unmatched. DNA for the CDR3: TGTGCCAGCAGTTCTAGCGGGTACGGCAATGAGCAGTTCTTC. Protein product: CASSSSGYGNEQFF.

This chain uses TRBV12-3 or TRBV12-4 with TRBJ1-1; no clear D gene. The CDR3 is 12 amino acids. V lost 5 bases and J 7 bases, leaving 11 bases between the germline ends. This CDR3 is CASSRRPYEAFF. The CDR3 coding sequence is TGTGCCAGCAGTCGACGACCTTATGAAGCTTTCTTT.

This clonotype appeared a few times. The V call is TRBV24-1, the J call TRBJ2-1; no reliable D call. V dropped 3 bases and J dropped 8 bases, with 19 bases sitting between them. The CDR3 contains 16 residues. The germline V gene encodes CDR1 KGHDR and CDR2 SFDVKD. The CDR3 DNA reads TGTGCCACCAGTGATCCTCAGCCATTTAGTGTCGATGAGCAGTTCTTC. It yields the protein CATSDPQPFSVDEQFF.

The CDR3 reads CSARDSGRAAYNEQFF. The CDR3 coding sequence is TGCAGTGCTAGAGATAGCGGGAGGGCCGCCTACAATGAGCAGTTCTTC. The V call is TRBV20-1, the J call TRBJ2-1; TRBD2 agrees at 11 bases. Germline V lookup: CDR1 DFQATT, CDR2 SNEGSKA (reference sequence). V was clipped by 0 bases and J by 2 bases; unmatched bases: 3. The CDR3 contains 16 residues.